One sample yielded the 21 T cell receptor beta chains listed below, sequenced in a study of metastatic and nonmetastatic thyroid tumors. Every patient underwent thyroid surgery untreated. From the PCR reads, TCRdb re-called clones with MiXCR. The sample comprises around 19,000 clones, about 20% of which are singletons, and roughly 30% rests with the top ten. The specimen was blood. These receptors originate from a female donor with papillary thyroid cancer or a benign thyroid nodule (not recorded which). Some clones in this sample may be carry-over from other donors' samples.

The chain joins TRBV30 to TRBJ2-3; 11 bases agree with TRBD2. The junction had 2 bases not matched to a gene; V was cut back by 2 bases and J by 4 bases. Germline assignment: CDR1 GTSNPN and CDR2 SVGIG (reference sequence). The CDR3 runs 14 residues. The CDR3 sequence: CAWSLAGGADTQYF. The CDR3 DNA reads as TGTGCCTGGAGTCTAGCGGGAGGTGCAGATACGCAGTATTTT.

Judged by abundance, this clone is medium-sized (0.01 to 0.1%). V usage is TRBV27 and J usage is TRBJ2-7, with unresolved D. V lost 3 bases and J 0 bases, leaving 12 bases between the germline ends. CDR3 size: 15 residues. The germline V gene encodes CDR1 MNHEY and CDR2 SMNVEV (reference sequence). The CDR3 protein is CASSLSGFGSYEQYF. CDR3 DNA sequence: TGTGCCAGCAGTTTGAGTGGGTTTGGCTCCTACGAGCAGTACTTC.

This clone has only a few counts. The CDR3 carries no conserved terminal phenylalanine or tryptophan, so it likely arises from a read error. V gene TRBV6-2 or TRBV6-3 combines with J gene TRBJ1-2; D might be TRBD1 (5 bases). V was shortened by 6 bases and J by 9 bases, with 14 bases between the two germline ends. In germline, CDR1 is MNHEY, CDR2 SVGEGT. This CDR3 is 12 amino acids long. CDR3 in amino acids: CASRLQGRSYTS. The DNA of the CDR3 is TGTGCCAGCAGACTCCAGGGACGCAGCTACACCTCC.

As DNA, the CDR3 is TGTGCCTGGAGTTACACAGGGGGGGTGAACACTGAAGCTTTCTTT. Translated: CAWSYTGGVNTEAFF. The V gene is TRBV30, the J gene TRBJ1-1; 8 nucleotides line up with TRBD1. There are 15 residues in the CDR3. V lost 2 bases and J lost 0; bases outside the gene matches: 5. CDR1 is GTSNPN and CDR2 is SVGIG in the germline V gene (reference sequence).

By share, this clone ranks as medium-sized (0.01 to 0.1%). The chain couples TRBV6-1 to TRBJ2-3; D possibly corresponds to TRBD1 (6 bases). Trimming left V 2 bases short and J 4 bases short, with 7 bases between. Germline V gives CDR1 MNHNS, CDR2 SASEGT. The CDR3 loop spans 13 amino acids. In DNA, the CDR3 is TGTGCCAGCAGTGAACAGGGGCCAGATACGCAGTATTTT. Its protein is CASSEQGPDTQYF.

This clone was seen ten or more times. V gene TRBV6-1 combines with J gene TRBJ2-1; 7 bases match TRBD1. The ends lost 8 bases at V and 2 bases at J; junction bases unmatched: 3. The CDR3 contains 13 residues. Germline V gene lookup returns CDR1 MNHNS and CDR2 SASEGT. The CDR3 loop reads CASGTEAYNEQFF. CDR3 DNA sequence: TGTGCCAGCGGGACAGAAGCCTACAATGAGCAGTTCTTC.

This clone was recorded many times. The chain links TRBV10-3 to TRBJ1-1; 7 nucleotides agree with TRBD1. Germline CDR1 is ENHRY and CDR2 is SYGVKD. V lost 2 bases, J lost 1 base, and 4 bases stayed unmatched. CDR3 length equals 15 residues. The CDR3 loop is CAISETGTANTEAFF. CDR3 DNA: TGTGCCATCAGTGAGACCGGGACAGCGAACACTGAAGCTTTCTTT.

Relative to its sample, this clone is medium-sized (0.01 to 0.1%). The V and J genes are TRBV2 and TRBJ2-7; 9 bases line up with TRBD2. Germline V gene lookup returns CDR1 SNHLY and CDR2 FYNNEI. CDR3 size: 15 residues. With V trimmed by 6 bases and J by 3 bases, 9 bases remained unmatched. CDR3 sequence: CASSRGSGSVYEQYF. The DNA for the CDR3 is TGTGCCAGCAGCCGCGGTAGCGGGAGCGTCTACGAGCAGTACTTC.

This clone was seen many times. The chain links TRBV20-1 to TRBJ1-6; D is perhaps TRBD1 (5 bases). V lost 0 bases and J lost 10, with 19 bases in between. This CDR3 comprises 16 residues. Germline V lookup: CDR1 DFQATT, CDR2 SNEGSKA (reference sequence). CDR3 protein: CSARDWGDPAGSPLHF. CDR3 DNA: TGCAGTGCTAGAGATTGGGGGGACCCAGCGGGCTCACCCCTCCACTTT.

This clone was observed many times. The rearrangement uses TRBV7-9 and TRBJ2-5; 8 bases match TRBD1. Germline V gene lookup returns CDR1 SEHNR and CDR2 FQNEAQ (reference sequence). This CDR3 has 16 amino acids. V lost 5 bases, J lost 0 bases, and 8 bases stayed unmatched. The CDR3 loop reads CASSQDRGWYQETQYF. The CDR3 bases are TGTGCCAGCAGCCAAGACAGGGGTTGGTACCAAGAGACCCAGTACTTC.

This clone has ten or more counts. This may stem from a read error, because a much larger clone lies one nucleotide away. The V call is TRBV28, the J call TRBJ2-7; D is possibly TRBD2 (6 bases). From germline, CDR1 is MDHEN and CDR2 SYDVKM. The CDR3 contains 14 residues. Trimming took off 8 bases at V and 7 bases at J, with 21 bases between the two ends. The CDR3 DNA reads TGTGCCAGCGCCTGTAGCGGACCCCCTTGGGAGCAGTACTTC. Translating it yields CASACSGPPWEQYF.

This clone has a count of ten or more. Written as DNA, the CDR3 is TGCAGTGCCACAACTGGGACAGGGGCAAGGACCCTCCACTTT. Amino acid sequence: CSATTGTGARTLHF. V is TRBV20-1 and J is TRBJ1-6; 10 bases fit TRBD1. CDR1 is DFQATT and CDR2 is SNEGSKA in the germline V gene (reference sequence). This CDR3 is 14 amino acids long. The ends lost 6 bases at V and 14 bases at J; junction bases unmatched: 13.

This clone was detected many times. Other DNA sequences in this specimen translate into the identical CDR3. The CDR3 nucleotides are TGTGCCAGCAGCTTAGAGGGGTTGAGCTCTGGAAACACCATATATTTT. Its protein product is CASSLEGLSSGNTIYF. The chain carries TRBV7-6 and TRBJ1-3; D perhaps matches TRBD1 (5 bases). The CDR3 has 16 residues. Looked up from germline, CDR1 is SGHVS and CDR2 is FNYEAQ. V lost 1 base to trimming and J lost 0 bases, with 10 bases between them.

The rearrangement links TRBV5-1 to TRBJ1-1; D gene uncertain. The CDR3 length is 14 residues. In germline, CDR1 is SGHRS, CDR2 YFSETQ. The ends were cut back, 0 bases at V and 1 base at J, with 7 bases in the middle. The CDR3 spells CASSLEGRNTEAFF. The CDR3 region has the DNA TGCGCCAGCAGCTTGGAAGGGAGGAACACTGAAGCTTTCTTT.

V is TRBV5-6 and J is TRBJ1-1, with 8 bases aligning to TRBD1. The CDR3 is 17 amino acids. CDR1 is SGHDT, CDR2 YYEEEE, per germline. V lost 3 bases and J lost 1; bases outside the gene matches: 11. The CDR3 loop reads CASSWGGQGAENTEAFF. The CDR3 nucleotides read TGTGCCAGCAGCTGGGGAGGGCAGGGGGCAGAGAACACTGAAGCTTTCTTT.

This clone has a count of ten or more. The chain recombines TRBV9 with TRBJ2-3; the D is unclear. This CDR3 has 13 residues. The germline V gene encodes CDR1 SGDLS and CDR2 YYNGEE. The V end lost 3 bases, the J end lost 1 base, and 6 bases lay between the germline ends. The CDR3 DNA reads TGTGCCAGCAGCGCGCAGGGCACAGATACGCAGTATTTT. This sequence encodes CASSAQGTDTQYF.

This clone occurred many times. A much more abundant neighbour one base away suggests this may be a read error. As the CDR3 is not closed by the conserved phenylalanine or tryptophan, this likely results from a read error. This chain links TRBV6-1 with TRBJ1-2; D is undetermined. Germline CDR1 and CDR2: MNHNS and SASEGT. The germline V and J ends were trimmed by 5 bases and 7 bases, with 14 bases remaining between them. The CDR3 is 13 residues long. For the CDR3, the DNA is TGTGCCAGCAGTTTCATAGGCTTTCTTGGCTACACCCTC. Its translation: CASSFIGFLGYTL.

This clone was seen ten or more times. The gene calls are TRBV30 and TRBJ2-3, with D possibly being TRBD2 (7 bases). This CDR3 region has 18 residues. Germline V gene data show CDR1 as GTSNPN and CDR2 as SVGIG (reference sequence). V lost 0 bases to trimming and J lost 2 bases, with 21 bases between them. CDR3 in DNA: TGTGCCTGGAGTGTAAAGTGGGCAAAGGGGGGGGTCACAGATACGCAGTATTTT. It specifies CAWSVKWAKGGVTDTQYF.

With respect to this clone: Compared with germline, one end of the junction differs, possibly owing to a read error. The rearrangement joins TRBV11-2 to TRBJ2-7, with TRBD1 as a possible D gene (6 bases). This CDR3 is 14 amino acids long. The germline CDR1 and CDR2 sequences are SGHAT and FQNNGV. CDR3 residues: CASIPRQAPYEQYF. In DNA form, the CDR3 reads TGTGCGAGCATCCCACGACAGGCCCCCTACGAGCAGTACTTC.

In the case of this clone: A read error may account for a junction end that differs from germline. The chain is built from TRBV10-1 and TRBJ1-5; 7 nucleotides match TRBD1. CDR1 and CDR2 from the germline V gene are WNHNN and SYGVQD (reference sequence). This CDR3 spans 18 amino acids. As DNA, the CDR3 is TGCGCCAGCAGTGCCGCGACAGGGAGACGAGATAGCAATCAGCCCCAGCTTTTT. It translates to CASSAATGRRDSNQPQLF.

J is TRBJ1-5 and V is TRBV19; D is undetermined. The germline gives CDR1 LNHDA, CDR2 SQIVND (reference sequence). CDR3 length: 13 amino acids. The germline V and J ends were trimmed by 6 bases and 8 bases, with 14 bases remaining between them. The CDR3 is CASSRVPGEPQHF. CDR3 DNA sequence: TGTGCCAGTAGCCGAGTGCCCGGGGAGCCCCAGCATTTT.